This is a list of T cell receptor beta chains from one sample in a study of blood T cell repertoires in COVID-19. Here immunoSEQ multiplex PCR was the method, and the copy in TCRdb shows in-frame clones only, minus some. The sample includes more than 65,000 clones, 80% to 90% of them seen just once. Sequencing was carried out using peripheral blood. Every receptor here comes from a man between 50 and 59 years old with active COVID-19. CDR3s include the opening cysteine and the closing phenylalanine or tryptophan. D genes are given only for firm matches.

j_call	v_call	d_call	cdr3_aa
TRBJ1-1	TRBV18	TRBD1	CASSPRGVNTEAFF
TRBJ1-5	TRBV10-1	TRBD1	CASSERDREKSQHF
TRBJ2-3	TRBV4-3	NA	CASSQVRIASTDTQYF
TRBJ2-4	TRBV18	NA	CASSQGGPLQNIQYF
TRBJ2-7	TRBV6-5	NA	CASRSALYEQYF
TRBJ2-3	TRBV28	NA	CASINRPTTGSRTDTQYF
TRBJ1-5	TRBV19	NA	CASSTIGRDSNQPQHF
TRBJ2-7	TRBV28	NA	CASKAEPYEQYF
TRBJ1-3	TRBV4-3	NA	CASSQRTRSSGNTIYF
TRBJ2-1	TRBV28	TRBD2	CASSLYGGRAFVEQFF
TRBJ2-4	TRBV6-1	NA	CASSDNRPRLLAKNIQYF
TRBJ2-7	TRBV24-1	TRBD2	CATSDPTPGGLAGIVTYEQYF
TRBJ2-7	TRBV6-5	TRBD1	CASRRVQGAYEQYF
TRBJ1-2	TRBV7-3	NA	CASSSQRVGGYTF
TRBJ1-2	TRBV7-2	TRBD1	CASSLGDRNYGYTF
TRBJ2-2	TRBV7-6	TRBD1	CASSVGQGGNTGELFF
TRBJ2-5	TRBV4-3	NA	CASSQGGREKETQYF
TRBJ1-6	TRBV9	NA	CASNDGQAHYNSPLHF
TRBJ2-6	TRBV6-2/TRBV6-3	NA	CASSFSTTRPSGANVLTF
TRBJ1-2	TRBV29-1	TRBD1	CSVGGQADGYTF
TRBJ1-6	TRBV7-2	TRBD1	CASSQTRGNNSPLHF
TRBJ1-5	TRBV19	NA	CASSIGGPRNQPQHF
TRBJ1-1	TRBV29-1	NA	CSVDTELNTEAFF
TRBJ2-3	TRBV28	NA	CASGHSDTQYF
TRBJ1-2	TRBV5-5	TRBD1	CASSSDRGLGYTF
TRBJ2-1	TRBV18	TRBD1	CASSPGQLYNEQFF
TRBJ2-5	TRBV2	TRBD1	CASSPGTGGETQYF
TRBJ1-2	TRBV5-1	TRBD1	CASSLGDRDGYTF
TRBJ1-4	TRBV19	TRBD1	CASSIRTGGTNEKLFF
TRBJ2-3	TRBV4-1	TRBD2	CASSPASGVTDTQYF
TRBJ2-1	TRBV5-1	TRBD2	CASGSPGLADNEQFF
TRBJ2-1	TRBV5-1	NA	CASSERQFADEQFF